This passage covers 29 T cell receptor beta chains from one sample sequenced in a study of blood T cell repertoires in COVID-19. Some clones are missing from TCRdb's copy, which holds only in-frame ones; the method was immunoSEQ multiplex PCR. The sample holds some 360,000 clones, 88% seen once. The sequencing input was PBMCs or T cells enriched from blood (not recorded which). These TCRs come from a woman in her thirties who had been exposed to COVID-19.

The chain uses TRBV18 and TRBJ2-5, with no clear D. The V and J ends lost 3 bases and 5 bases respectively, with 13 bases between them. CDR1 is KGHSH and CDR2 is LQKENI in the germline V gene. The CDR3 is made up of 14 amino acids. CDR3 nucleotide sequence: TGTGCCAGCTCACCCGAAGACTCTCCCGAGACCCAGTACTTC. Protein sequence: CASSPEDSPETQYF.

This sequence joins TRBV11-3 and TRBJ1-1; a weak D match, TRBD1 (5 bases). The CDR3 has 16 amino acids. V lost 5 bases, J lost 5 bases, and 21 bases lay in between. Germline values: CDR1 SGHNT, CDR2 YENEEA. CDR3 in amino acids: CASSTHPQGSRTEAFF. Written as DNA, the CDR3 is TGTGCCAGCAGCACCCATCCGCAGGGCTCGAGGACTGAAGCTTTCTTT.

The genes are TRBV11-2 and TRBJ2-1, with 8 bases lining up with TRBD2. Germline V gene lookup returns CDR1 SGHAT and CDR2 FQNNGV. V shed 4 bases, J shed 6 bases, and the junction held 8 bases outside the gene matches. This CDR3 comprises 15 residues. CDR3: CASSSIAGPTNEQFF. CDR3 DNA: TGTGCCAGCAGCTCTATAGCGGGACCGACCAATGAGCAGTTCTTC.

For the CDR3, the DNA is TGTGCCAGCAGCTTATCGGGTAGTGATACGCAGTATTTT. It translates to CASSLSGSDTQYF. The gene calls are TRBV7-3 and TRBJ2-3; D is unresolved. Germline V gives CDR1 SGHTA, CDR2 FQGTGA. V lost 2 bases, J lost 6 bases, and 9 bases lay in between. This CDR3 comprises 13 residues.

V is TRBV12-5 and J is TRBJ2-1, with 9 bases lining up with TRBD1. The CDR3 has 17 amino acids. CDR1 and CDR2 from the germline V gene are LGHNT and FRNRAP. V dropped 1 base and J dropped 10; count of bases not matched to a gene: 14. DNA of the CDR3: TGTGCTAGTGGTTTGGCCTTAACAGGGGGCGAGGCCCACGAGCAGTTCTTC. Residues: CASGLALTGGEAHEQFF.

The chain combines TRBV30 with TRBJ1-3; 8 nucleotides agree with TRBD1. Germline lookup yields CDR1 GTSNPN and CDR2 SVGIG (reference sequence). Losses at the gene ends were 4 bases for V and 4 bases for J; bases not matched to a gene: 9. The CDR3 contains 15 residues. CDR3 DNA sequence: TGTGCCTGGATCACCCAGGGGGCGCACGGAAACACCATATATTTT. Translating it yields CAWITQGAHGNTIYF.

The CDR3 nucleotides read TGTGCCATGACAGGGGAGGCGCGCTCTGGGGGCTACACCTTC. Residues: CAMTGEARSGGYTF. This rearrangement joins TRBV10-3 to TRBJ1-2, with 8 bases aligning to TRBD1. The CDR3 runs to 14 residues. The germline V gene has CDR1 ENHRY and CDR2 SYGVKD. V lost 9 bases and J lost 8; bases outside the gene matches: 14.

The CDR3 loop reads CSVSPSTDTQYF. DNA for the CDR3: TGCAGCGTTTCCCCTAGCACAGATACGCAGTATTTT. The V and J genes are TRBV29-1 and TRBJ2-3; D not resolved. The CDR3 extends over 12 amino acids. Looked up from germline, CDR1 is SQVTM and CDR2 is ANQGSEA. V lost 5 bases, J lost 0 bases, and 6 bases lay in between.

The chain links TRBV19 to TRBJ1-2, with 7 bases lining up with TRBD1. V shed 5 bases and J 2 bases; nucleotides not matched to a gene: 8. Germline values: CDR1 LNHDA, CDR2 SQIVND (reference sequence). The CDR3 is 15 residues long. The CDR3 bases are TGTGCCAGTAGTCTCACGGGACAGTCCAACTATGGCTACACCTTC. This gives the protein CASSLTGQSNYGYTF.

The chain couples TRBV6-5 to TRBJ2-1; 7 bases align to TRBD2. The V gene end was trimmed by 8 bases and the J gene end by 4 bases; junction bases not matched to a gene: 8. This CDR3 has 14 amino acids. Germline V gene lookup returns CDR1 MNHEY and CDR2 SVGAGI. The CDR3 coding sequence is TGTGCCAGCTTAGCGGGCTACGGTTACAATGAGCAGTTCTTC. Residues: CASLAGYGYNEQFF.

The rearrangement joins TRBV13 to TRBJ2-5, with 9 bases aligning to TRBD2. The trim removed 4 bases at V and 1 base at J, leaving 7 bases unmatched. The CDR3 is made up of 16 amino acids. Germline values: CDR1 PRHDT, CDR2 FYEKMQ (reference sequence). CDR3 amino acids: CASSSSGKTFQETQYF. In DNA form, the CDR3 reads TGTGCCAGCAGCTCTAGCGGGAAGACCTTCCAAGAGACCCAGTACTTC.

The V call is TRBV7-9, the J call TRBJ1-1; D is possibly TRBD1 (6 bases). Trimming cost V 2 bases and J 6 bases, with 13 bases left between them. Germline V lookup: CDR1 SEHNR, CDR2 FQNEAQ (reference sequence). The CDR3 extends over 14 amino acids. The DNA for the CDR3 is TGTGCCAGCAGCTTACAGGGGACCTCCGCTGAAGCTTTCTTT. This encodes CASSLQGTSAEAFF.

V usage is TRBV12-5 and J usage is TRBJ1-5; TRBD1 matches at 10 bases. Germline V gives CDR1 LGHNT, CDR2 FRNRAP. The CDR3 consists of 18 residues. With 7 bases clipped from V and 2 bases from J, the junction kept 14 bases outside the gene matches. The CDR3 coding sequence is TGTGCTAGTGCTCCTCCGGGACAGGGGCCAAATGGCAATCAGCCCCAGCATTTT. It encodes CASAPPGQGPNGNQPQHF.

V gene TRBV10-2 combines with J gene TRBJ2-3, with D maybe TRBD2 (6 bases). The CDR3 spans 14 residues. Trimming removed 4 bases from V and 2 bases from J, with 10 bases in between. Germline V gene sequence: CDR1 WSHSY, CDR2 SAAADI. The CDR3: CASSVGGTTDTQYF. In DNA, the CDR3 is TGCGCCAGCAGTGTTGGCGGGACCACAGATACGCAGTATTTT.

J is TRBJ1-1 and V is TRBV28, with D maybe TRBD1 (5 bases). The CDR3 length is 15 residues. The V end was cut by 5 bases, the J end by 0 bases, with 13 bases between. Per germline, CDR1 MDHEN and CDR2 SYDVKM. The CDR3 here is CASSRPPGLNTEAFF. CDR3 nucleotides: TGTGCCAGCAGTCGCCCCCCAGGGTTGAACACTGAAGCTTTCTTT.

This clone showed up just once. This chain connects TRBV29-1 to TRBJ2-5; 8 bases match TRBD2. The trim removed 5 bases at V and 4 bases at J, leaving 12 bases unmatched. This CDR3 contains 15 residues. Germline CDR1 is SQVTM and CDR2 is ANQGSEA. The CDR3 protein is CSVLPPGLAGETQYF. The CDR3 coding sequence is TGCAGCGTTTTACCCCCAGGGCTAGCGGGAGAGACCCAGTACTTC.

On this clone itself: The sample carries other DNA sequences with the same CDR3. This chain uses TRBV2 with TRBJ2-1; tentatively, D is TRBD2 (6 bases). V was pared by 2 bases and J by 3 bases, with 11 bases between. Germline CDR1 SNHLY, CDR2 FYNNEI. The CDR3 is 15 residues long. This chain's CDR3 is CASSESGRSYNEQFF. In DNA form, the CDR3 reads TGTGCCAGCAGTGAATCCGGGAGAAGCTACAATGAGCAGTTCTTC.

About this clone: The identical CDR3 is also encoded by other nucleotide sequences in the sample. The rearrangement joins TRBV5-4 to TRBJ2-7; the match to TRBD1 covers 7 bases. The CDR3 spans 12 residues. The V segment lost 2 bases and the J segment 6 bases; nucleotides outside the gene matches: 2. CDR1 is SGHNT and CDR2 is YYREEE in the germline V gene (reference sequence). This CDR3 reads CASSLGGGEQYF. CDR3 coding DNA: TGTGCCAGCAGCTTAGGGGGCGGCGAGCAGTACTTC. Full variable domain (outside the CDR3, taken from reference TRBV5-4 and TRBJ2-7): ETGVTQSPTHLIKTRGQQVTLRCSSQSGHNTVSWYQQALGQGPQFIFQYYREEENGRGNFPPRFSGLQFPNYSSELNVNALELDDSALYLCASSLGGGEQYFGPGTRLTVT.

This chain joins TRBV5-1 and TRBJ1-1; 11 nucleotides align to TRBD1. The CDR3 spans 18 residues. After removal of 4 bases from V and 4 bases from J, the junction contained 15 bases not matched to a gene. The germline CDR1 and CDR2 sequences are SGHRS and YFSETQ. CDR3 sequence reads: CASSPPRIGQGARTEAFF. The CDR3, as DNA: TGCGCCAGCAGCCCACCACGCATCGGACAGGGGGCGCGCACTGAAGCTTTCTTT.

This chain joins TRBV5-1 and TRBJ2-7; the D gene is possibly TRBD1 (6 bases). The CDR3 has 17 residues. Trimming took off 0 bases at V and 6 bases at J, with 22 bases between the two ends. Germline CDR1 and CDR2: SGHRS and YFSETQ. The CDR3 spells CASSLVGTTRVSGEQYF. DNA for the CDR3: TGCGCCAGCAGCTTGGTCGGGACAACCCGAGTATCCGGCGAGCAGTACTTC.

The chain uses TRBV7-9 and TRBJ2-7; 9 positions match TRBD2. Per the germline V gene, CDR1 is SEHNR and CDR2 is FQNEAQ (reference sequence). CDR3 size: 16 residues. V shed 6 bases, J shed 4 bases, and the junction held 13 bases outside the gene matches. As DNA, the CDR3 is TGTGCCAGCAGTATTTCCGGGACTAGCTCTGTATACGAGCAGTACTTC. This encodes CASSISGTSSVYEQYF.

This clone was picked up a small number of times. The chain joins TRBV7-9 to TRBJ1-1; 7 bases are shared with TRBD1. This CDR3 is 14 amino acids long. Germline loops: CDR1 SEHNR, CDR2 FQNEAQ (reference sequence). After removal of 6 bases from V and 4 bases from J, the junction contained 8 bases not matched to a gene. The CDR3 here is CASRRTPGGTEAFF. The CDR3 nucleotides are TGTGCCAGCAGACGAACCCCAGGGGGCACTGAAGCTTTCTTT.

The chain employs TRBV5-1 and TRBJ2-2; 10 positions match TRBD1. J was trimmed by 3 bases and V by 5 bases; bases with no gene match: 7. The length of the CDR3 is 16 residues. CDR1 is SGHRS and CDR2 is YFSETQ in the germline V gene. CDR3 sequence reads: CASRIGTGAYTGELFF. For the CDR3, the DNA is TGCGCCAGCAGAATCGGGACAGGGGCCTACACCGGGGAGCTGTTTTTT.

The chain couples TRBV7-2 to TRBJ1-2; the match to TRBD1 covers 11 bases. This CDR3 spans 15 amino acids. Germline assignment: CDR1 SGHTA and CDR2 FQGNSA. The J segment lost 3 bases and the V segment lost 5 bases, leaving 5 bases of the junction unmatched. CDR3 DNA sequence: TGTGCCAGCAGCCCTAAGGGACAGGGGGACTATGGCTACACCTTC. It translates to CASSPKGQGDYGYTF.

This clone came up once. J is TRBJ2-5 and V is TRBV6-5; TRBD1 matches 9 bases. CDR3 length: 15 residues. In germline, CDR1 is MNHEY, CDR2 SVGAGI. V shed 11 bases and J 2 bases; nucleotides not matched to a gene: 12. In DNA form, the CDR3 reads TGTGCCGGCAACAGGGGGCCCTTCAAACAAGAGACCCAGTACTTC. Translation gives CAGNRGPFKQETQYF.

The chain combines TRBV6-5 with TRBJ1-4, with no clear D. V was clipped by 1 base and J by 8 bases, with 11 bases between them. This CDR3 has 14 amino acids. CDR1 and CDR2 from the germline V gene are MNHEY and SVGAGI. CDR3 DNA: TGTGCCAGCAGTTACTTCGGACTAGGGGAAAAACTGTTTTTT. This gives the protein CASSYFGLGEKLFF.

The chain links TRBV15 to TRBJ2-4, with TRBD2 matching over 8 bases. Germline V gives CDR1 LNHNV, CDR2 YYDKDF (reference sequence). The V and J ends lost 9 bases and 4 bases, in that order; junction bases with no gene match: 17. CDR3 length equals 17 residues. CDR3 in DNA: TGTGCCACTCGTCCCGGGACTAGTTACCGGGCGAAAAACATTCAGTACTTC. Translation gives CATRPGTSYRAKNIQYF.

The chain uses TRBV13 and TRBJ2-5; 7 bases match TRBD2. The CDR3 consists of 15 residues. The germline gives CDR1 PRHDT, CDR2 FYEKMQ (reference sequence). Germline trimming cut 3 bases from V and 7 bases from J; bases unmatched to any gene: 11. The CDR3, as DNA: TGTGCCAGCAGCTTGCAACCGAGCGGGGACCCGACCCAGTACTTC. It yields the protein CASSLQPSGDPTQYF. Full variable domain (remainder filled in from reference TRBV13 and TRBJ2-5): AAGVIQSPRHLIKEKRETATLKCYPIPRHDTVYWYQQGPGQDPQFLISFYEKMQSDKGSIPDRFSAQQFSDYHSELNMSSLELGDSALYFCASSLQPSGDPTQYFGPGTRLLVL.

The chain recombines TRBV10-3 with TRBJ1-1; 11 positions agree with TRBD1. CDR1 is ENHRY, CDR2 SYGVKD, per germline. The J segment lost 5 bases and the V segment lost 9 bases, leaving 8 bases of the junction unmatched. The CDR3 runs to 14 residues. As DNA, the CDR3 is TGTGCCATGGCCCCGGGACAGGGGGGGACTGAAGCTTTCTTT. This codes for CAMAPGQGGTEAFF.